This T cell receptor (beta chain) was profiled in a study of response to subunit inactivated influenza vaccine. Findings of the study overall: It was suggested by the authors that few new T cells are recruited by each seasonal influenza vaccination.

As concerns this clonotype: The antigen remains undetermined.

TCRdb itself ran the RT-PCR reads through MiXCR, one entry per CDR3 protein. Among roughly 500,000 distinct CDR3 sequences, roughly 23% were seen once, and the ten largest hold approximately 2%. The TCR originated in a man aged 50 or older who received an inactivated influenza vaccine. The sample here was CD4+ T cells sorted from PBMCs, taken 4 to 6 days after vaccination.

As DNA, the CDR3 is TGTGCCACCAGTGATTGGACAGGGGGCTCTTTGGCTAGCGGGGCGAGAAGCACAGATACGCAGTATTTT. It is translated as CATSDWTGGSLASGARSTDTQYF. This chain links TRBV24-1 with TRBJ2-3; TRBD1 agrees at 11 bases. V gave up 2 bases and J gave up 0 bases; unmatched junction bases: 21. This CDR3 contains 23 residues. CDR1 and CDR2 from the germline V gene are KGHDR and SFDVKD.